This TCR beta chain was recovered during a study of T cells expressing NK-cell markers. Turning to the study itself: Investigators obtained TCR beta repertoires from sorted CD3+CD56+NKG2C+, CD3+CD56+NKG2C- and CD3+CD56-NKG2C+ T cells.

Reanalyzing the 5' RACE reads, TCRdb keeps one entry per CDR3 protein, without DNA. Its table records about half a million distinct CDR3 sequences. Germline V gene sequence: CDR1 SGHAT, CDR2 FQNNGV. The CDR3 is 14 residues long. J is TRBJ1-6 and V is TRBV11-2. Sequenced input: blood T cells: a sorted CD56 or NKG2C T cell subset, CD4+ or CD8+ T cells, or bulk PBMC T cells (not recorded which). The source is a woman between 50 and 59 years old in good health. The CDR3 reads CASRPGSYNSPLHF.